Each of the 32 T cell receptor beta chains below was sequenced from the same sample in a study of blood T cell repertoires in COVID-19. This table comes from immunoSEQ multiplex PCR, and its TCRdb copy is limited to in-frame clones, with some not included. There are about 20,000 clones in the sample; almost 90% occur only once, and 11% lies in the top ten. The sequencing sample was made of peripheral blood. The receptors were sampled from a human donor in a cohort sampled during active COVID-19.

This chain connects TRBV27 to TRBJ1-2; the D gene is possibly TRBD1 (6 bases). CDR1 and CDR2 from the germline V gene are MNHEY and SMNVEV (reference sequence). The V end was cut by 10 bases, the J end by 4 bases, with 22 bases between. The CDR3 consists of 15 residues. The CDR3 nucleotides are TGTGCCACCAAAGAACAGGGAACCCAAAGCTATGGCTACACCTTC. It specifies CATKEQGTQSYGYTF.

The genes are TRBV5-8 and TRBJ1-5, with D uncertain. Germline V lookup: CDR1 SGHTS, CDR2 YDEGEE. The CDR3 is made up of 14 amino acids. V gave up 4 bases and J gave up 2 bases, with 10 bases separating them. The CDR3 here is CASSPRVGNQPQHF. The CDR3 bases are TGTGCCAGCAGCCCGAGGGTTGGCAATCAGCCCCAGCATTTT.

The chain employs TRBV20-1 and TRBJ1-1; D is ambiguous. Germline CDR1 and CDR2: DFQATT and SNEGSKA (reference sequence). The V end was cut by 5 bases, the J end by 1 base, with 5 bases between. The CDR3 has 11 residues. The CDR3, as DNA: TGCAGTGCTTTCAGGAACACTGAAGCTTTCTTT. Protein sequence: CSAFRNTEAFF.

V is TRBV5-4 and J is TRBJ2-3; possible D gene TRBD2, 5 bases. The V end was cut by 0 bases, the J end by 0 bases, with 14 bases between. Per the germline V gene, CDR1 is SGHNT and CDR2 is YYREEE (reference sequence). The CDR3 extends over 17 amino acids. The DNA of the CDR3 is TGTGCCAGCAGCTTGGATTTTGGCGGGCACAGCACAGATACGCAGTATTTT. As protein: CASSLDFGGHSTDTQYF.

V and J are TRBV4-1 and TRBJ1-1; 7 positions agree with TRBD1. Germline V gene lookup returns CDR1 MGHRA and CDR2 YSYEKL. This CDR3 has 14 amino acids. V gave up 3 bases and J gave up 5 bases; unmatched junction bases: 6. CDR3 region: CASSHVQGDTEAFF. CDR3 DNA: TGCGCCAGCAGCCATGTTCAGGGGGATACTGAAGCTTTCTTT.

This clone was recorded once. The J gene is TRBJ2-3, the V gene TRBV30; D call uncertain. CDR1 is GTSNPN, CDR2 SVGIG, per germline (reference sequence). With 3 bases removed from V and 6 bases from J, the gap between germline ends came to 7 bases. This CDR3 spans 11 amino acids. CDR3: CAWSPMDTQYF. Written as DNA, the CDR3 is TGTGCCTGGAGCCCTATGGATACGCAGTATTTT.

The chain carries TRBV7-9 and TRBJ2-3; D is perhaps TRBD2 (6 bases). The CDR3 sequence is 13 residues long. V gave up 11 bases and J gave up 0 bases, with 12 bases separating them. Germline-derived CDR1 and CDR2 are SEHNR and FQNEAQ (reference sequence). This CDR3 is CAVHGGSTDTQYF. CDR3 DNA: TGTGCCGTCCACGGGGGTAGCACAGATACGCAGTATTTT.

V usage is TRBV4-1 and J usage is TRBJ1-4; D unclear. V dropped 3 bases and J dropped 2 bases, with 13 bases sitting between them. Germline V gene sequence: CDR1 MGHRA, CDR2 YSYEKL. The CDR3 consists of 16 residues. The CDR3 sequence is CASSQTSGGTNEKLFF. DNA for the CDR3: TGCGCCAGCAGCCAGACGTCTGGCGGGACTAATGAAAAACTGTTTTTT.

V and J are TRBV30 and TRBJ1-2; possible D gene TRBD1, 6 bases. CDR3 length: 10 residues. Trimming cost V 6 bases and J 6 bases, with 8 bases left between them. Germline lookup yields CDR1 GTSNPN and CDR2 SVGIG (reference sequence). The chain's CDR3 is CACGQNGYTF. The CDR3 DNA reads as TGTGCCTGCGGACAGAATGGCTACACCTTC. The complete variable domain, with remaining parts taken from reference TRBV30 and TRBJ1-2, reads SQTIHQWPATLVQPVGSPLSLECTVEGTSNPNLYWYRQAAGRGLQLLFYSVGIGQISSEVPQNLSASRPQDRQFILSSKKLLLSDSGFYLCACGQNGYTFGSGTRLTVV.

This rearrangement joins TRBV27 to TRBJ2-3, with D hard to call. Trimming stripped 3 bases from V and 2 bases from J, with 6 bases between. This CDR3 is built from 13 residues. Germline assignment: CDR1 MNHEY and CDR2 SMNVEV (reference sequence). The CDR3 region is CASSFMYTDTQYF. CDR3 DNA: TGTGCCAGCAGTTTTATGTACACAGATACGCAGTATTTT.

This clone was detected only a few times. The rearrangement links TRBV6-4 to TRBJ1-5, with a possible D match to TRBD1 (6 bases). The germline V and J ends were trimmed by 6 bases and 6 bases, with 12 bases remaining between them. Germline V CDR1 and CDR2: MRHNA, SNTAGT. The length of the CDR3 is 13 residues. Written as DNA, the CDR3 is TGTGCCAGCAGCGCGGACAGCTTTCAGCCCCAGCATTTT. Amino acids: CASSADSFQPQHF.

The chain uses TRBV7-6 and TRBJ1-6, with TRBD1 as a possible D gene (5 bases). Trimming removed 3 bases at V and 8 bases at J, with 17 bases between. The CDR3 has 16 residues. Germline CDR1 and CDR2: SGHVS and FNYEAQ. The CDR3 nucleotides are TGTGCCAGCAGCTTTGCGAAGGGGCGCGTAGATTCACCCCTCCACTTT. As protein: CASSFAKGRVDSPLHF.

The chain has TRBV15 and TRBJ1-2; possibly TRBD1 for D (6 bases). V lost 0 bases and J lost 6, with 11 bases in between. Germline assignment: CDR1 LNHNV and CDR2 YYDKDF (reference sequence). The CDR3 contains 14 residues. The CDR3 nucleotides read TGTGCCACCAGCAGAGATTTAACAGGGAATGGCTACACCTTC. It encodes CATSRDLTGNGYTF.

The J gene is TRBJ1-5, the V gene TRBV3-1 (or the pseudogene TRBV3-2); D remains unclear. Germline V lookup: CDR1 LGHDT, CDR2 YNNKEL (reference sequence). Trimming pared 0 bases from V and 4 bases from J, leaving 7 bases between. The CDR3 runs to 14 residues. The CDR3 region has the DNA TGTGCCAGCAGCCAAGACGGAGGAAATCAGCCCCAGCATTTT. It codes for CASSQDGGNQPQHF.

V gene TRBV19 combines with J gene TRBJ2-3, with 12 bases lining up with TRBD2. V gave up 2 bases and J gave up 4 bases; unmatched junction bases: 7. This CDR3 is built from 17 residues. Germline V gene sequence: CDR1 LNHDA, CDR2 SQIVND (reference sequence). The CDR3 here is CASSIPSGGAKPDTQYF. The CDR3 coding sequence is TGTGCCAGTAGTATACCTAGCGGGGGGGCCAAGCCAGATACGCAGTATTTT.

This chain joins TRBV6-5 and TRBJ2-7, with TRBD2 identical over 13 bases. This CDR3 is built from 14 residues. CDR1 and CDR2 (germline): MNHEY, SVGAGI. V shed 5 bases, J shed 6 bases, and the junction held 4 bases outside the gene matches. The CDR3: CASSPGLAGPEQYF. The CDR3, as DNA: TGTGCCAGCAGTCCGGGACTAGCGGGACCCGAGCAGTACTTC.

This clone is a singleton in its sample. J is TRBJ1-1 and V is TRBV12-5; perhaps TRBD1 as D (5 bases). CDR3 length: 16 amino acids. Germline values: CDR1 LGHNT, CDR2 FRNRAP. V lost 1 base to trimming and J lost 4 bases, with 16 bases between them. The CDR3 sequence is CASGLDGRGGGTEAFF. The CDR3 DNA reads as TGTGCTAGTGGTTTGGACGGGAGGGGAGGCGGCACTGAAGCTTTCTTT.

This chain connects TRBV25-1 to TRBJ2-7; tentative D call: TRBD2 (5 bases). Trimming took 6 bases from V and 5 from J, leaving 17 bases between them. This CDR3 is built from 14 residues. The germline gives CDR1 MGHDK, CDR2 SYGVNS. CDR3 DNA sequence: TGTGCCAGCAGCGGAGGCAACGTAATAGACGAGCAGTACTTC. Protein: CASSGGNVIDEQYF.

The chain employs TRBV6-5 and TRBJ1-2, with 10 bases lining up with TRBD1. V lost 3 bases to trimming and J lost 6 bases; unmatched junction nucleotides: 7. Per germline, CDR1 MNHEY and CDR2 SVGAGI. The CDR3 runs to 15 residues. CDR3 loop: CASSYRQGAIDGYTF. CDR3 DNA: TGTGCCAGCAGTTATCGACAGGGGGCGATTGATGGCTACACCTTC.

The chain combines TRBV5-8 with TRBJ2-3, with TRBD2 identical over 10 bases. This CDR3 comprises 16 residues. Germline V gene sequence: CDR1 SGHTS, CDR2 YDEGEE. V lost 0 bases, J lost 4 bases, and 5 bases stayed unmatched. In nucleotides, the CDR3 is TGTGCCAGCAGCTTGGCAGCGGGGGGGCATCCAGATACGCAGTATTTT. It yields the protein CASSLAAGGHPDTQYF. Combining the CDR3 with reference TRBV5-8 and TRBJ2-3 gives the whole variable domain EAGVTQSPTHLIKTRGQQATLRCSPISGHTSVYWYQQALGLGLQFLLWYDEGEERNRGNFPPRFSGRQFPNYSSELNVNALELEDSALYLCASSLAAGGHPDTQYFGPGTRLTVL.

The V call is TRBV6-1, the J call TRBJ1-2, with 7 bases matching TRBD1. The germline gives CDR1 MNHNS, CDR2 SASEGT. The CDR3 is made up of 14 amino acids. V was pared by 0 bases and J by 3 bases, with 1 base of the junction left unmatched. Here the CDR3 DNA reads TGTGCCAGCAGTGAAGCGGGGACAGACTATGGCTACACCTTC. It codes for CASSEAGTDYGYTF.

The chain couples TRBV27 to TRBJ2-1; possible D gene TRBD1, 6 bases. Germline V gives CDR1 MNHEY, CDR2 SMNVEV (reference sequence). Trimming stripped 3 bases from V and 3 bases from J, with 21 bases between. The CDR3 extends over 18 amino acids. As DNA, the CDR3 is TGTGCCAGCAGTTTCCTCCCCCCCGGGACACTCGGCTACAATGAGCAGTTCTTC. Amino acids: CASSFLPPGTLGYNEQFF.

As DNA, the CDR3 is TGTGCCAGCAGCCAATTGGGCGGGGGGAAGTACCAAGAGACCCAGTACTTC. Translated, it gives CASSQLGGGKYQETQYF. This chain connects TRBV4-2 to TRBJ2-5; TRBD2 matches 8 bases. The germline V gene encodes CDR1 LGHNA and CDR2 YNFKEQ. This CDR3 is 17 amino acids long. After removal of 2 bases from V and 0 bases from J, the junction contained 8 bases not matched to a gene.

This CDR3 is CATKWYCSFPSGQSRFWFF. CDR3 nucleotide sequence: TGTGCCACCAAGTGGTATTGTTCTTTTCCTAGCGGACAAAGTAGATTTTGGTTCTTC. This sequence joins TRBV24-1 and TRBJ2-1, with TRBD2 identical over 7 bases. The CDR3 sequence is 19 residues long. The ends lost 8 bases at V and 15 bases at J; junction bases unmatched: 33. Germline V gene data show CDR1 as KGHDR and CDR2 as SFDVKD.

The chain is built from TRBV12-3 or TRBV12-4 and TRBJ2-3; no clear D gene. This CDR3 contains 13 residues. The V and J ends lost 2 bases and 6 bases respectively, with 9 bases between them. The CDR3 bases are TGTGCCAGCAGTTTATCGGGTATGGATACGCAGTATTTT. Amino acid sequence: CASSLSGMDTQYF.

The rearrangement joins TRBV5-5 to TRBJ1-4; D may be TRBD1 (6 bases). Trimming stripped 4 bases from V and 5 bases from J, with 18 bases between. The CDR3 has 16 amino acids. Germline CDR1 is SGHKS and CDR2 is YYEKEE (reference sequence). CDR3 sequence reads: CASSPGASPLNEKLFF. The DNA for the CDR3 is TGTGCCAGCAGCCCAGGGGCCTCCCCCCTCAATGAAAAACTGTTTTTT. Looking up the rest from reference TRBV5-5 and TRBJ1-4 gives the full variable domain: DAGVTQSPTHLIKTRGQQVTLRCSPISGHKSVSWYQQVLGQGPQFIFQYYEKEERGRGNFPDRFSARQFPNYSSELNVNALLLGDSALYLCASSPGASPLNEKLFFGSGTQLSVL.

This sequence joins TRBV30 and TRBJ1-5; TRBD1 is a possible D gene (5 bases). The V gene's germline CDR1 is GTSNPN and CDR2 SVGIG (reference sequence). With 0 bases removed from V and 5 bases from J, the gap between germline ends came to 14 bases. This CDR3 is 15 amino acids long. The CDR3 protein is CAWSVPTVRYQPQHF. The CDR3 DNA reads as TGTGCCTGGAGTGTACCGACAGTGCGTTATCAGCCCCAGCATTTT.

The table lists this clone with a count of one. This chain uses TRBV30 with TRBJ1-3; no firm D call. Per germline, CDR1 GTSNPN and CDR2 SVGIG (reference sequence). V gave up 4 bases and J gave up 0 bases, with 7 bases separating them. The CDR3 totals 13 residues. In DNA, the CDR3 is TGTGCCTGGACCCGGGACTCTGGAAACACCATATATTTT. Its protein is CAWTRDSGNTIYF.

The chain employs TRBV19 and TRBJ2-7; perhaps TRBD2 as D (5 bases). The V end lost 1 base, the J end lost 0 bases, and 19 bases lay between the germline ends. This CDR3 has 18 amino acids. Germline assignment: CDR1 LNHDA and CDR2 SQIVND (reference sequence). The CDR3 sequence is CASSIGWRGRGSSYEQYF. CDR3 DNA: TGTGCCAGTAGTATAGGATGGCGTGGGCGTGGGAGCTCCTACGAGCAGTACTTC.

J is TRBJ2-7 and V is TRBV5-4, with D perhaps TRBD2 (6 bases). With 3 bases removed from V and 3 bases from J, the gap between germline ends came to 7 bases. In germline, CDR1 is SGHNT, CDR2 YYREEE (reference sequence). CDR3 length: 12 residues. The CDR3 DNA follows: TGTGCCAGCAGCTGGGGGGACTACGAGCAGTACTTC. Amino acids: CASSWGDYEQYF.

The V and J genes are TRBV5-6 and TRBJ1-2; D is unresolved. Germline V gene lookup returns CDR1 SGHDT and CDR2 YYEEEE. The CDR3 consists of 14 residues. Deletions cut 0 bases from V and 5 bases from J, with 11 bases between. CDR3 amino acids: CASSLDLGEYGYTF. As DNA, the CDR3 is TGTGCCAGCAGCTTGGATCTGGGAGAGTATGGCTACACCTTC.

The chain recombines TRBV7-9 with TRBJ2-7; D might be TRBD2 (5 bases). CDR3 length: 13 residues. Germline CDR1 SEHNR, CDR2 FQNEAQ (reference sequence). Trimming stripped 4 bases from V and 0 bases from J, with 7 bases between. CDR3 DNA sequence: TGTGCCAGCAGCTCCGGGATCTCCTACGAGCAGTACTTC. This encodes CASSSGISYEQYF.